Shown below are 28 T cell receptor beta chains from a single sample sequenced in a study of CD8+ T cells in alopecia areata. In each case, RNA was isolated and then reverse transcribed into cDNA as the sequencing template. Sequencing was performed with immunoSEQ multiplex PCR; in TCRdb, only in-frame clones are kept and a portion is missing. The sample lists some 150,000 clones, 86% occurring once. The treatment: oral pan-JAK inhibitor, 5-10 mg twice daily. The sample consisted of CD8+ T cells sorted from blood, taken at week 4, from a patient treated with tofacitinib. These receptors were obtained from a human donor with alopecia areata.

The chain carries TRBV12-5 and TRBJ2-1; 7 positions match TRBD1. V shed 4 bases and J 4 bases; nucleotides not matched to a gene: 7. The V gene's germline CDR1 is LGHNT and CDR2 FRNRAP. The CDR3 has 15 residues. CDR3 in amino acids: CASGWDGTEYNEQFF. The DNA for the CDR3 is TGTGCTAGTGGTTGGGACGGGACAGAGTACAATGAGCAGTTCTTC.

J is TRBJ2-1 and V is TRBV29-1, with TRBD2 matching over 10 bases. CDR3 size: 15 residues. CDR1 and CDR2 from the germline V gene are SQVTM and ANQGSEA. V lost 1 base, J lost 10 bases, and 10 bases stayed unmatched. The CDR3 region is CSVEGSSGGLDEQFF. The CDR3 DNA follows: TGCAGCGTTGAAGGATCTAGCGGGGGACTCGACGAGCAGTTCTTC.

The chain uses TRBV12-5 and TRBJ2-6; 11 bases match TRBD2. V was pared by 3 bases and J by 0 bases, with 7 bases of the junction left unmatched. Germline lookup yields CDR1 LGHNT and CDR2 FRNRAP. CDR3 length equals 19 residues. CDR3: CASGFNLAGGSSGANVLTF. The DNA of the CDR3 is TGTGCTAGTGGTTTCAATCTAGCGGGAGGCAGCTCTGGGGCCAACGTCCTGACTTTC. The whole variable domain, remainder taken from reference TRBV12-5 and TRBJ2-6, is DARVTQTPRHKVTEMGQEVTMRCQPILGHNTVFWYRQTMMQGLELLAYFRNRAPLDDSGMPKDRFSAEMPDATLATLKIQPSEPRDSAVYFCASGFNLAGGSSGANVLTFGAGSRLTVL.

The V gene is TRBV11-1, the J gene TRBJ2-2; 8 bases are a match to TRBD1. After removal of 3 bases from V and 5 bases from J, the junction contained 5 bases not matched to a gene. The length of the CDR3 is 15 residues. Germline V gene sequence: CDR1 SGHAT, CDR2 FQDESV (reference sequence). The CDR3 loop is CASSFRTGRTGELFF. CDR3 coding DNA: TGTGCCAGCAGCTTTAGGACAGGGAGGACCGGGGAGCTGTTTTTT.

The CDR3 here is CASGGYRARHNEQFF. In nucleotides, the CDR3 is TGTGCCAGCGGTGGTTATAGGGCCCGACACAATGAGCAGTTCTTC. The V and J genes are TRBV2 and TRBJ2-1; D ambiguous. V was cut by 8 bases and J by 5 bases, with 19 bases left in between. This CDR3 contains 15 residues. Germline V CDR1 and CDR2: SNHLY, FYNNEI.

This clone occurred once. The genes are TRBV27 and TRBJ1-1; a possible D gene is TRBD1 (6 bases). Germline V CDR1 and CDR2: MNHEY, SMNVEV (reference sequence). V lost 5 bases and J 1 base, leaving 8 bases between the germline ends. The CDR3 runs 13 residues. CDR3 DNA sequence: TGTGCCAGCAGTGGGGGGGCGAACACTGAAGCTTTCTTT. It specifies CASSGGANTEAFF.

The CDR3, as DNA: TGTGCCAGCAGCCACCCCTCGGACAGAGGGAACACTGAAGCTTTCTTT. It codes for CASSHPSDRGNTEAFF. V gene TRBV2 combines with J gene TRBJ1-1; D is perhaps TRBD1 (6 bases). CDR3 length equals 16 residues. The germline V gene has CDR1 SNHLY and CDR2 FYNNEI. V was shortened by 6 bases and J by 1 base, with 18 bases between the two germline ends.

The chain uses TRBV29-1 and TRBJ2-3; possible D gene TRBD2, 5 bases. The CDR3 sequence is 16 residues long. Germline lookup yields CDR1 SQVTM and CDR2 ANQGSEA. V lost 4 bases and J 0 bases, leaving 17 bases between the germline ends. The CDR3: CSVAEETYSSTDTQYF. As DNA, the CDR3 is TGCAGCGTTGCGGAGGAAACCTATTCTAGCACAGATACGCAGTATTTT.

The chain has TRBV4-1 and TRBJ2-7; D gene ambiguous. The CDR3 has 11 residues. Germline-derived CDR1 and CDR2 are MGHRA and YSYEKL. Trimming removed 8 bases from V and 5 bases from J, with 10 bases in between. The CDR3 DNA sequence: TGCGCCAGCCCCCGAGCGAACGAGCAGTACTTC. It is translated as CASPRANEQYF.

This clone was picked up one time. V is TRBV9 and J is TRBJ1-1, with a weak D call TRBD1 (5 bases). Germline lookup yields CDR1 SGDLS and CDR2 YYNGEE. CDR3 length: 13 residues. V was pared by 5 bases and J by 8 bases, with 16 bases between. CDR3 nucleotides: TGTGCCAGCAGTCAATATGGGACTTCGGAAGCTTTCTTT. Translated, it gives CASSQYGTSEAFF.

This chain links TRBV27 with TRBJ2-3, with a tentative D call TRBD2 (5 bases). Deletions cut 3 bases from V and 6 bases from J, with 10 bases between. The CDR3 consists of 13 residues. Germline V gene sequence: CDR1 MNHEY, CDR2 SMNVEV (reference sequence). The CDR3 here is CASSLRDLDTQYF. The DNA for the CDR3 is TGTGCCAGCAGTTTGAGGGATCTGGATACGCAGTATTTT.

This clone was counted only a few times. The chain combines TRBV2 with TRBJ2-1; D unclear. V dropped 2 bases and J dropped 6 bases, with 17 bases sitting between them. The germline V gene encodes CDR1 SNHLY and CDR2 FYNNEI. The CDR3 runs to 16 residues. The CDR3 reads CASSERSENARNEQFF. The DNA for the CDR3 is TGTGCCAGCAGTGAAAGGTCGGAAAACGCGCGCAATGAGCAGTTCTTC.

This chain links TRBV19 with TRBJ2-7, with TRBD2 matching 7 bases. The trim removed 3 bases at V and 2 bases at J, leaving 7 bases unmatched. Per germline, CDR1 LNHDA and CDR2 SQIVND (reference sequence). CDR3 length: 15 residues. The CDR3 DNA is TGTGCCAGTAGTATTGAGCGGGACCTGCCCTACGAGCAGTACTTC. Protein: CASSIERDLPYEQYF.

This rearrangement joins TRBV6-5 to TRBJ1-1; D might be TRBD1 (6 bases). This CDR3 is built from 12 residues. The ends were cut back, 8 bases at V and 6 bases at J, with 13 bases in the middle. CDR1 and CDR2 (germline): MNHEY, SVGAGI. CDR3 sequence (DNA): TGTGCCAGCGGTGGGGGCGCGGCTGAAGCTTTCTTT. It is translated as CASGGGAAEAFF.

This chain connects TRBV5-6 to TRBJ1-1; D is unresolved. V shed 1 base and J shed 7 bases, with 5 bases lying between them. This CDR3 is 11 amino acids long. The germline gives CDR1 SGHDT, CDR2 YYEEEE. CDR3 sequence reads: CASSLNIEAFF. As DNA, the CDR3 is TGTGCCAGCAGCTTGAATATTGAAGCTTTCTTT.

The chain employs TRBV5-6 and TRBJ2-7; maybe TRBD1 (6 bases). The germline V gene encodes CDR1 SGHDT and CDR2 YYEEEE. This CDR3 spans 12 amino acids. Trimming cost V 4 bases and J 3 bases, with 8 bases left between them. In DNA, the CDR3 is TGTGCCAGCAGCCCGGACAGCTACGAGCAGTACTTC. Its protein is CASSPDSYEQYF.

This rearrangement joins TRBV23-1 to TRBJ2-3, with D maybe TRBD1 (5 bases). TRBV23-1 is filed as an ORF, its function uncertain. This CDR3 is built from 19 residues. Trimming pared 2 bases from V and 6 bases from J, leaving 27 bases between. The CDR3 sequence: CASSQGSIGAWTTHDTQYF. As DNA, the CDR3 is TGCGCCAGCAGTCAAGGTTCGATTGGGGCTTGGACGACTCATGATACGCAGTATTTT.

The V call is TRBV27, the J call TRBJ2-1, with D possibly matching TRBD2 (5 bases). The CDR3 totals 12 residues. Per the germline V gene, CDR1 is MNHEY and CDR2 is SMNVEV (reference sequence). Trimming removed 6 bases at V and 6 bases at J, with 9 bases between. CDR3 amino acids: CASSMGSNEQFF. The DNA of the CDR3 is TGTGCCAGCAGCATGGGGAGCAATGAGCAGTTCTTC.

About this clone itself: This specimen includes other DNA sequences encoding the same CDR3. The CDR3 is CASSLGGNTEAFF. The DNA of the CDR3 is TGTGCCAGCAGTTTAGGAGGAAACACTGAAGCTTTCTTT. The gene calls are TRBV27 and TRBJ1-1; D is ambiguous. Trimming took off 2 bases at V and 2 bases at J, with 6 bases between the two ends. The CDR3 contains 13 residues. In germline, CDR1 is MNHEY, CDR2 SMNVEV (reference sequence).

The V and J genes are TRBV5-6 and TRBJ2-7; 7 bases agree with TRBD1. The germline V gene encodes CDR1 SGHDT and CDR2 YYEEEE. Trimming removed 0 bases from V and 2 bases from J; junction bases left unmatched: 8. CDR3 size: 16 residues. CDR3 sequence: CASSLEGTAWTYEQYF. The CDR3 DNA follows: TGTGCCAGCAGCTTGGAAGGGACAGCTTGGACCTACGAGCAGTACTTC.

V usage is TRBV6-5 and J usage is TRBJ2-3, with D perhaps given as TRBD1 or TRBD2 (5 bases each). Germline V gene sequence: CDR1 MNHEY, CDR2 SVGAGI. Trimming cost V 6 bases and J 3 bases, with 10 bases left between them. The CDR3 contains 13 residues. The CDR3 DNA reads TGTGCCAGCAGCTACGGGGCAACAGATACGCAGTATTTT. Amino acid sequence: CASSYGATDTQYF.

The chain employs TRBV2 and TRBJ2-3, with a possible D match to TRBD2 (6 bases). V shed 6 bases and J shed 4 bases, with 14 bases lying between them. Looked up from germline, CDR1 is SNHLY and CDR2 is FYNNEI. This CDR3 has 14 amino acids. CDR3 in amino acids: CASSDTRRADTQYF. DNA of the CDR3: TGTGCCAGCAGCGACACCCGGAGGGCAGATACGCAGTATTTT.

The CDR3 nucleotides read TGCGCCAGTGCCGGGGCCAACGTCCTGACTTTC. As protein: CASAGANVLTF. This sequence joins TRBV4-1 and TRBJ2-6; D ambiguous. Trimming cost V 9 bases and J 4 bases, with 4 bases left between them. Germline-derived CDR1 and CDR2 are MGHRA and YSYEKL. This CDR3 has 11 amino acids.

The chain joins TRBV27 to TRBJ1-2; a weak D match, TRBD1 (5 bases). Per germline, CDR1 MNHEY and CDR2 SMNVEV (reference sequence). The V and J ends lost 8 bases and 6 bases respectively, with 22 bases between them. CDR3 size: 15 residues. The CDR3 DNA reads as TGTGCCAGCTATAGTCCCACTAGGGGCGAGAATGGCTACACCTTC. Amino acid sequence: CASYSPTRGENGYTF.

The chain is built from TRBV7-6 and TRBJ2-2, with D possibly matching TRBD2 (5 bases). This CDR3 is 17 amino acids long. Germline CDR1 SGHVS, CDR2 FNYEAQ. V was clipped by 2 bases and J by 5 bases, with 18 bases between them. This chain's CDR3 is CASSLPPSGGPTGELFF. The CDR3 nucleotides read TGTGCCAGCAGCTTACCACCGAGCGGCGGGCCTACCGGGGAGCTGTTTTTT.

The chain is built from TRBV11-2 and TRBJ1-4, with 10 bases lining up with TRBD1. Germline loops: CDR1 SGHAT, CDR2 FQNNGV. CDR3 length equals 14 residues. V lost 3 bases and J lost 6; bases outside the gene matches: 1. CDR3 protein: CASSLGTGDEKLFF. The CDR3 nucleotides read TGTGCCAGCAGCTTGGGGACAGGGGATGAAAAACTGTTTTTT.

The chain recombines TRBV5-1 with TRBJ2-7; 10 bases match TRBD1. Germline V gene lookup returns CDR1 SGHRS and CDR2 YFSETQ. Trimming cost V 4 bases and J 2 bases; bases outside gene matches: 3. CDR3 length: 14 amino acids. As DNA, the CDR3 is TGCGCCAGCAGCCCGGGGACAGGGGCCTACGAGCAGTACTTC. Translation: CASSPGTGAYEQYF. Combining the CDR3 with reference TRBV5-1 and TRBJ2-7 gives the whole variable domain KAGVTQTPRYLIKTRGQQVTLSCSPISGHRSVSWYQQTPGQGLQFLFEYFSETQRNKGNFPGRFSGRQFSNSRSEMNVSTLELGDSALYLCASSPGTGAYEQYFGPGTRLTVT.

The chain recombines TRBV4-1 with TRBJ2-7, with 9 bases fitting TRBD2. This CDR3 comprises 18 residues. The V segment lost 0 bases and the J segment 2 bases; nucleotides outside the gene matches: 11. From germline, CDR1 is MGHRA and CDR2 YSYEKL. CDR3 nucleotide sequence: TGCGCCAGCAGCCAAGAGGGAGGGCGGCCTAGCGGGACCTACGAGCAGTACTTC. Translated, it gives CASSQEGGRPSGTYEQYF.